The 3 T cell receptor beta chains below come from one sample, sequenced in a study of T-cell reconstitution after alpha-beta-depleted transplantation in children. The library targeted TCRbeta and was prepared with unique molecular identifiers. TCRdb reprocessed the PCR reads via MiXCR and lists one record per CDR3 protein. The data show hundreds of thousands of distinct CDR3 sequences, 10% to 15% seen once. Specimen: PBMCs, mostly from graft donor cells, collected 360 days after TCRalphabeta/CD19-depleted stem cell transplant. Receptors originate from a male patient aged 10 to 17 who had a stem cell transplant for acute myeloid leukemia, so the T cells may come from the graft donor.

This clonotype was counted at least ten times. The rearrangement uses TRBV29-1 and TRBJ2-2; D gene uncertain. CDR3 size: 13 residues. Germline CDR1 reads SQVTM; CDR2 reads ANQGSEA. Trimming pared 7 bases from V and 1 base from J, leaving 10 bases between. The CDR3 reads CSGDLGNTGELFF. The CDR3 nucleotides are TGCAGCGGGGATCTGGGGAACACCGGGGAGCTGTTTTTT.

This clonotype was found many times. V usage is TRBV12-3 or TRBV12-4 and J usage is TRBJ2-7; 12 bases map to TRBD2. V trimming: 3 bases; J trimming: 5 bases; junction bases outside the gene matches: 2. This CDR3 has 14 residues. Here the CDR3 reads CASSFWTSGDEQYF. CDR3 DNA: TGTGCCAGCAGTTTTTGGACTAGCGGGGACGAGCAGTACTTC.

In its sample, this clonotype was seen many times. This chain links TRBV5-1 with TRBJ2-5; D unresolved. Germline loops: CDR1 SGHRS, CDR2 YFSETQ. This CDR3 region has 12 residues. V was trimmed by 1 base and J by 4 bases, leaving 5 bases between them. CDR3 nucleotide sequence: TGCGCCAGCAGCTTGACATTAGAGACCCAGTACTTC. Protein: CASSLTLETQYF.